This TCR beta chain was captured in a study of T cell repertoires in ileal Crohn's disease. Study conclusions and caveats: Compared with non-smokers, active smokers at surgery showed more clonal expansions. Endoscopic recurrence occurred in every patient whose clonality exceeded 26.8%.

A word on this clone: Its antigen remains unknown.

Stated time point: proximal margin of the surgical specimen (macroscopically non-inflamed). Included were adult ileal or ileocolonic Crohn's patients indicated for ileocolonic resection. This table comes from immunoSEQ multiplex PCR, and its TCRdb copy is limited to in-frame clones, with some not included. In the table there are 4,500 to 6,500 clones, 60% to 85% of which are singletons. Germline CDR1 SEHNR, CDR2 FQNEAQ (reference sequence). The CDR3 spans 14 residues. V was clipped by 1 base and J by 4 bases, with 8 bases between them. V and J are TRBV7-9 and TRBJ1-3; D is unresolved. Source material: ileal tissue. The TCR sequence derives from an adult with Crohn's disease. The CDR3 reads CASSLVSAGNTIYF. CDR3 nucleotides: TGTGCCAGCAGCTTAGTATCCGCAGGAAACACCATATATTTT.